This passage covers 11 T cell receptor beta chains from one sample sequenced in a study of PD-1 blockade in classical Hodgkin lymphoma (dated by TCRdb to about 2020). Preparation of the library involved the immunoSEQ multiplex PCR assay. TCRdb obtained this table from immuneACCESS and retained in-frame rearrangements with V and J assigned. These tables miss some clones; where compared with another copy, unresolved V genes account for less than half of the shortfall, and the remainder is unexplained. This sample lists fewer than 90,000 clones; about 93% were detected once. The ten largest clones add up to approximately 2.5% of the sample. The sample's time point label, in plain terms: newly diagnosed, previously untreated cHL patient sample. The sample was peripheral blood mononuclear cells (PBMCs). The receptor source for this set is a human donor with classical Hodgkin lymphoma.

The CDR3 bases are TGTGCCAGCACCGGACAGTTGCTTGAAAAACTGTTTTTT. As protein: CASTGQLLEKLFF. The chain has TRBV28 and TRBJ1-4, with D possibly TRBD1 on 6 matching bases. This CDR3 has 13 residues. The germline gives CDR1 MDHEN, CDR2 SYDVKM. Trimming removed 7 bases from V and 7 bases from J, with 13 bases in between.

For the CDR3, the DNA is TGTGCCAGCAGTACGATCCTTCAGAGTGGCGGAAACACCATATATTTT. Amino acids: CASSTILQSGGNTIYF. J is TRBJ1-3 and V is TRBV27, with D hard to call. The CDR3 contains 16 residues. Between the trimmed V and J ends, which lost 5 bases and 4 bases, there was a span of 18 bases. Germline V gene sequence: CDR1 MNHEY, CDR2 SMNVEV (reference sequence).

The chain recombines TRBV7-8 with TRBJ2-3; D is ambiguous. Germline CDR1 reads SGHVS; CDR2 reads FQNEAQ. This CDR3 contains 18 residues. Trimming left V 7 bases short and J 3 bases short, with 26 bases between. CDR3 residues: CASIPGGLVEKTTDTQYF. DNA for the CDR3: TGTGCCAGCATTCCCGGCGGTCTAGTTGAAAAAACAACAGATACGCAGTATTTT.

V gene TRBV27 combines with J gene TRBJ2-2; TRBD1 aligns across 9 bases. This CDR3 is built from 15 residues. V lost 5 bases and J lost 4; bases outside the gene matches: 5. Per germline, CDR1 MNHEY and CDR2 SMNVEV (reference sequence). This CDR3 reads CASSPQGAITGELFF. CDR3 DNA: TGTGCCAGCAGTCCACAGGGGGCTATCACCGGGGAGCTGTTTTTT.

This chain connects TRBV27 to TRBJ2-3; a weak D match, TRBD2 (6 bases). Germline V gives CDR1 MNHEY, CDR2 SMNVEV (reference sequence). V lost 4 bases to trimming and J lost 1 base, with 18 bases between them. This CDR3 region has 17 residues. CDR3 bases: TGTGCCAGCAGTTCATGGGGGGAAAAAGCGGGCACAGATACGCAGTATTTT. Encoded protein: CASSSWGEKAGTDTQYF.

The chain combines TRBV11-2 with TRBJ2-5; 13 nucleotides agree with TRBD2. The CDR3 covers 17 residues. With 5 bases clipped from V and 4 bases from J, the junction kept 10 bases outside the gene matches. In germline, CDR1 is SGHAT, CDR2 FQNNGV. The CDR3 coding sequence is TGTGCCAGCAGCCTAGGGCAACTAGCGGGGGGGCGAGAGACCCAGTACTTC. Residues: CASSLGQLAGGRETQYF.

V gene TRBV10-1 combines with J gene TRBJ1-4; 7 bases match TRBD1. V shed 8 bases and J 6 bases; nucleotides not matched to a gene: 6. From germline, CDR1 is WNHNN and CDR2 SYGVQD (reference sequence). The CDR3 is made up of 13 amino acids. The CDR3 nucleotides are TGCGCCAGCTCCGGGACAGACCATGAAAAACTGTTTTTT. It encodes CASSGTDHEKLFF.

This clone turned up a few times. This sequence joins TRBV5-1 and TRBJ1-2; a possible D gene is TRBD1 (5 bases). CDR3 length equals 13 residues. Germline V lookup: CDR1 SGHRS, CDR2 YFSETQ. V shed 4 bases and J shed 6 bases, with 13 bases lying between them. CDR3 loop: CASSLGRGDGYTF. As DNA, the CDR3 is TGCGCCAGCAGCCTCGGGAGGGGAGATGGCTACACCTTC.

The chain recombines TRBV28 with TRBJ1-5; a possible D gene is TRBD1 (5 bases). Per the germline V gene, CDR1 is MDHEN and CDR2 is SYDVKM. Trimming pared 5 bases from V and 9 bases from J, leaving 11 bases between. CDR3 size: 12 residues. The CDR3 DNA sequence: TGTGCCAGCAGTAGGGACGTTGGGCCCCAGCATTTT. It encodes CASSRDVGPQHF.

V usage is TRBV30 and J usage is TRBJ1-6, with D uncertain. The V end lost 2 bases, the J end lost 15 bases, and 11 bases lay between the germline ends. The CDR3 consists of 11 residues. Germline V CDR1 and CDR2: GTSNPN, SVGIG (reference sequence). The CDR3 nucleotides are TGTGCCTGGAGTCCCCGGGATCGCCTCCACTTT. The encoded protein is CAWSPRDRLHF.

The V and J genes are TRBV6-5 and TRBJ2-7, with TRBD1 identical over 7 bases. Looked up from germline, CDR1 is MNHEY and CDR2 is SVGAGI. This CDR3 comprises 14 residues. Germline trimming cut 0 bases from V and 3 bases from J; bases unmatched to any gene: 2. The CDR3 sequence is CASSYSGTDYEQYF. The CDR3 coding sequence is TGTGCCAGCAGTTACTCGGGGACAGACTACGAGCAGTACTTC.